The present T cell receptor beta chain was sequenced within a study of T cells in Graves' hyperthyroidism and ophthalmopathy. Study observations and caveats: Ophthalmopathy cases were set apart from stable hyperthyroidism by a 13 V-J model. Ophthalmopathy was identified by the model a median approximately 6.4 months ahead of onset. Most clonotypes expanded in thyroid above 0.001 were likewise present in blood.

Each 10 ml fresh peripheral blood draw supplied the PBMCs. Amplification targeted TCR beta CDR3 regions from RNA transcripts. TCR CDR3 regions were first amplified by RT-PCR with HTBI primers. TCRdb called the multiplex PCR reads again in MiXCR, with one record for every CDR3 protein. This table holds around 690,000 distinct CDR3 sequences, 20% found once. This clonotype was recorded at least ten times. The antigen is not known. V lost 1 base, J lost 1 base, and 7 bases lay in between. This CDR3 contains 14 residues. V gene TRBV12-3 or TRBV12-4 combines with J gene TRBJ1-1; D is possibly TRBD1 (5 bases). The sample consisted of blood. This TCR came from a man aged 25 to 45 with Graves' ophthalmopathy. This CDR3 reads CASSLVGTNTEAFF. DNA for the CDR3: TGTGCCAGCAGTTTAGTTGGGACGAACACTGAAGCTTTCTTT.